The entry below describes one TCR beta chain. Its specificity is unknown. This record comes from a study of T cell repertoires in cytomegalovirus infection. Study-wide findings and caveats: HLA-C-restricted CMV clonotypes gave the most frequent clonotype in two of eight donors.

TCRdb passed the reads through MiXCR, listing each CDR3 protein once. The repertoire holds about 240,000 distinct CDR3 sequences, with 10% to 15% as singletons. Trimming cost V 5 bases and J 3 bases, with 15 bases left between them. This CDR3 contains 15 residues. Per germline, CDR1 MNHGY and CDR2 SAAAGT. Sequencing used PBMCs. The genes are TRBV6-8 and TRBJ2-3; D is uncertain. This receptor was obtained from a human donor in good health (CMV status not recorded). Some clones in this sample may be carry-over from other donors' samples. The CDR3 is CASSPPGRRTDTQYF. CDR3 DNA sequence: TGTGCCAGCAGTCCCCCGGGCCGGCGGACAGATACGCAGTATTTT.